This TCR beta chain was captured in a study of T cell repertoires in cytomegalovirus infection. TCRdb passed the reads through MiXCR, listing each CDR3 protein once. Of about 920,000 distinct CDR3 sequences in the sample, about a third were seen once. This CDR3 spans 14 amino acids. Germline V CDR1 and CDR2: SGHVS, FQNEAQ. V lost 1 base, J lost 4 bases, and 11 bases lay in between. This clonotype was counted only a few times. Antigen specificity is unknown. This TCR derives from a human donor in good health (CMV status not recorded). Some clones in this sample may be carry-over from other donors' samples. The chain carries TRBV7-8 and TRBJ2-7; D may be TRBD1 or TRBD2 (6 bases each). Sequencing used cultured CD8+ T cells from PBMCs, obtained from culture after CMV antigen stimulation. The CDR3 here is CASSLVEGGYEQYF. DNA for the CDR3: TGTGCCAGCAGCTTAGTGGAGGGGGGTTACGAGCAGTACTTC.